This T cell receptor beta chain was identified during a study of T cell repertoires in cytomegalovirus infection. A few counts support this clonotype. Its antigen is undetermined. TCRdb fed the reads into MiXCR, producing one record per CDR3 protein. Of fewer than 350,000 distinct CDR3 sequences in the sample, about 28% were seen once. With 4 bases removed from V and 13 bases from J, the gap between germline ends came to 22 bases. CDR1 is MNHNS, CDR2 SASEGT, per germline. This CDR3 contains 15 residues. The chain combines TRBV6-1 with TRBJ1-4; possibly TRBD1 for D (6 bases). Sequences were derived from cultured PBMCs, sampled from culture after CMV antigen stimulation. This clonotype was sampled from a human donor in good health (CMV status not recorded). Some clones in this sample may be carry-over from other donors' samples. CDR3 sequence: CASSARGTAAGGLFF. In nucleotides, the CDR3 is TGTGCCAGCAGTGCAAGGGGGACCGCTGCCGGAGGACTGTTTTTT.